The 30 T cell receptor beta chains given below trace back to one sample, sequenced in a study of PD-L1 blockade in urothelial cancer. The time point: pretreatment peripheral blood. Repertoires were generated with immunoSEQ multiplex PCR, while TCRdb's copy carries only in-frame clones and drops some. The sample lists approximately 72,000 clones, around 88% occurring once. This specimen consisted of PBMCs, obtained around atezolizumab (anti-PD-L1) treatment. Receptors were obtained from a man between 60 and 70 years old with urothelial cancer.

This chain uses TRBV7-9 with TRBJ1-1, with D uncertain. CDR1 SEHNR and CDR2 FQNEAQ come from the germline V gene (reference sequence). CDR3 length: 15 amino acids. Trimming shortened V by 5 bases and J by 4 bases, and 17 bases separated the two germline ends. The CDR3 sequence: CASSAPGSGGTEAFF. The CDR3 bases are TGTGCCAGCAGCGCCCCGGGATCGGGCGGCACTGAAGCTTTCTTT.

The chain couples TRBV6-5 to TRBJ2-4; D is undetermined. Deletions cut 8 bases from V and 0 bases from J, with 8 bases between. Germline CDR1 reads MNHEY; CDR2 reads SVGAGI. CDR3 length: 13 amino acids. The CDR3 region has the DNA TGTGCCAGCGGCCAAGAAGCCAAAAACATTCAGTACTTC. It codes for CASGQEAKNIQYF.

J is TRBJ2-1 and V is TRBV6-5, with 12 positions matching TRBD2. Germline lookup yields CDR1 MNHEY and CDR2 SVGAGI. V lost 7 bases to trimming and J lost 8 bases; unmatched junction nucleotides: 6. CDR3 size: 14 residues. DNA for the CDR3: TGTGCCAGCACCCCTAGCGGGGGGGCGCATGAGCAGTTCTTC. It yields the protein CASTPSGGAHEQFF.

This chain joins TRBV30 and TRBJ1-4; D remains unclear. Germline V gene data show CDR1 as GTSNPN and CDR2 as SVGIG (reference sequence). The CDR3 contains 15 residues. V lost 0 bases, J lost 0 bases, and 8 bases lay in between. The CDR3 bases are TGTGCCTGGAGTGTACTGAGTGCAACTAATGAAAAACTGTTTTTT. This encodes CAWSVLSATNEKLFF.

The rearrangement joins TRBV4-3 to TRBJ1-6; D unresolved. The CDR3 contains 16 residues. Germline CDR1 and CDR2: LGHNA and YSLEER. Trimming took 0 bases from V and 6 from J, leaving 12 bases between them. The CDR3 loop is CASSQDGRGGNSPLHF. The CDR3 DNA follows: TGCGCCAGCAGCCAAGACGGACGGGGTGGTAATTCACCCCTCCACTTT.

V usage is TRBV6-5 and J usage is TRBJ1-2, with D perhaps matching TRBD1 (6 bases). With 2 bases removed from V and 7 bases from J, the gap between germline ends came to 14 bases. CDR3 size: 14 residues. CDR1 MNHEY and CDR2 SVGAGI come from the germline V gene. DNA of the CDR3: TGTGCCAGCAGTTACGAACAGGGTTGGGTTGGCTACACCTTC. Translating gives CASSYEQGWVGYTF.

The chain couples TRBV18 to TRBJ2-5; 7 nucleotides align to TRBD2. The CDR3 sequence is 14 residues long. Germline CDR1 reads KGHSH; CDR2 reads LQKENI. V gave up 1 base and J gave up 5 bases; unmatched junction bases: 4. For the CDR3, the DNA is TGTGCCAGCTCACCACGATGGGAGGGGGAGACCCAGTACTTC. Its protein product is CASSPRWEGETQYF. The full variable domain, completed using reference TRBV18 and TRBJ2-5, is NAGVMQNPRHLVRRRGQEARLRCSPMKGHSHVYWYRQLPEEGLKFMVYLQKENIIDESGMPKERFSAEFPKEGPSILRIQQVVRGDSAAYFCASSPRWEGETQYFGPGTRLLVL.

This chain links TRBV7-8 with TRBJ2-1, with 9 bases matching TRBD2. J was trimmed by 4 bases and V by 0 bases; bases with no gene match: 7. Germline assignment: CDR1 SGHVS and CDR2 FQNEAQ. The CDR3 length is 17 residues. CDR3 loop: CASSLALFSGGYNEQFF. CDR3 DNA sequence: TGTGCCAGCAGCTTAGCCCTATTCAGCGGGGGGTACAATGAGCAGTTCTTC. Full variable domain (missing parts from reference TRBV7-8 and TRBJ2-1): GAGVSQSPRYKVAKRGQDVALRCDPISGHVSLFWYQQALGQGPEFLTYFQNEAQLDKSGLPSDRFFAERPEGSVSTLKIQRTQQEDSAVYLCASSLALFSGGYNEQFFGPGTRLTVL.

The rearrangement joins TRBV7-9 to TRBJ2-6; D is perhaps TRBD1 (6 bases). This CDR3 comprises 16 residues. Germline lookup yields CDR1 SEHNR and CDR2 FQNEAQ (reference sequence). Trimming stripped 4 bases from V and 2 bases from J, with 12 bases between. The CDR3 DNA sequence: TGTGCCAGCAGCTCCCAGGGGACCCCTGGGGCCAACGTCCTGACTTTC. This codes for CASSSQGTPGANVLTF.

The chain employs TRBV6-1 and TRBJ1-3; possible D gene TRBD1, 5 bases. Trimming pared 7 bases from V and 5 bases from J, leaving 15 bases between. This CDR3 is 14 amino acids long. Germline assignment: CDR1 MNHNS and CDR2 SASEGT. The CDR3 DNA reads TGTGCCAGCACCGTGGGGGGAACGAGAAACACCATATATTTT. Protein: CASTVGGTRNTIYF.

V is TRBV10-3 and J is TRBJ2-7; 11 bases agree with TRBD2. This CDR3 has 16 amino acids. V was pared by 3 bases and J by 5 bases, with 9 bases of the junction left unmatched. In germline, CDR1 is ENHRY, CDR2 SYGVKD. CDR3 sequence (DNA): TGTGCCATCAGTGACTCAACTAGCGGGGGTTGGAACGAGCAGTACTTC. Protein: CAISDSTSGGWNEQYF.

This clone was seen just once. The chain joins TRBV5-1 to TRBJ2-7, with D possibly matching TRBD1 (6 bases). Between the trimmed V and J ends, which lost 0 bases and 3 bases, there was a span of 10 bases. CDR1 SGHRS and CDR2 YFSETQ come from the germline V gene. The CDR3 is 14 amino acids. The CDR3 here is CASSLGQAYYEQYF. For the CDR3, the DNA is TGCGCCAGCAGCTTGGGACAGGCCTACTACGAGCAGTACTTC.

The rearrangement joins TRBV11-2 to TRBJ1-1, with D unclear. Germline CDR1 reads SGHAT; CDR2 reads FQNNGV. The CDR3 runs 16 residues. V was clipped by 1 base and J by 5 bases, with 17 bases between them. This CDR3 reads CASSLAFGPGGTEAFF. The CDR3 region has the DNA TGTGCCAGCAGCTTAGCTTTCGGTCCGGGAGGTACTGAAGCTTTCTTT.

The gene calls are TRBV5-4 and TRBJ1-4; a weak D match, TRBD1 (5 bases). The V gene lost 0 bases and the J gene lost 5 bases, with 11 bases spanning the gap. Germline lookup yields CDR1 SGHNT and CDR2 YYREEE (reference sequence). This CDR3 has 15 amino acids. The CDR3: CASSLGGSMNEKLFF. The CDR3 DNA is TGTGCCAGCAGCTTGGGGGGCTCGATGAATGAAAAACTGTTTTTT. Full variable domain (outside the CDR3, taken from reference TRBV5-4 and TRBJ1-4): ETGVTQSPTHLIKTRGQQVTLRCSSQSGHNTVSWYQQALGQGPQFIFQYYREEENGRGNFPPRFSGLQFPNYSSELNVNALELDDSALYLCASSLGGSMNEKLFFGSGTQLSVL.

A single count supports this clone. The genes are TRBV7-2 and TRBJ2-7; a weak D match, TRBD1 (6 bases). This CDR3 contains 16 residues. Germline loops: CDR1 SGHTA, CDR2 FQGNSA. The V end was cut by 2 bases, the J end by 2 bases, with 16 bases between. The CDR3 nucleotides read TGTGCCAGCAGCTTAACTCCCACAGGGATGACCTACGAGCAGTACTTC. The encoded protein is CASSLTPTGMTYEQYF. The complete variable domain, with remaining parts taken from reference TRBV7-2 and TRBJ2-7, reads GAGVSQSPSNKVTEKGKDVELRCDPISGHTALYWYRQSLGQGLEFLIYFQGNSAPDKSGLPSDRFSAERTGGSVSTLTIQRTQQEDSAVYLCASSLTPTGMTYEQYFGPGTRLTVT.

This clone was seen more than once but under ten times. The rearrangement joins TRBV6-5 to TRBJ1-1; TRBD1 aligns across 8 bases. CDR3 length: 15 residues. Germline-derived CDR1 and CDR2 are MNHEY and SVGAGI. V was clipped by 7 bases and J by 0 bases; unmatched bases: 7. The CDR3 loop reads CASNRQGTLNTEAFF. The CDR3 nucleotides are TGTGCCAGCAACCGACAGGGGACCTTGAACACTGAAGCTTTCTTT.

V is TRBV6-5 and J is TRBJ1-1; 7 bases align to TRBD1. CDR1 and CDR2 (germline): MNHEY, SVGAGI. This CDR3 has 16 residues. The J segment lost 2 bases and the V segment lost 0 bases, leaving 6 bases of the junction unmatched. CDR3 sequence: CASSYSMTGFNTEAFF. The CDR3 region has the DNA TGTGCCAGCAGTTACTCCATGACAGGGTTTAACACTGAAGCTTTCTTT.

The chain carries TRBV7-9 and TRBJ2-1; 10 positions agree with TRBD2. The CDR3 loop spans 18 amino acids. Germline V gene lookup returns CDR1 SEHNR and CDR2 FQNEAQ (reference sequence). J gave up 4 bases and V 1 base, and 10 bases lay outside the gene matches. This CDR3 reads CASSLGGSGGAWYNEQFF. CDR3 sequence (DNA): TGTGCCAGCAGCTTAGGAGGCAGCGGGGGGGCGTGGTACAATGAGCAGTTCTTC.

The chain recombines TRBV11-2 with TRBJ2-1; TRBD1 matches at 10 bases. CDR1 is SGHAT and CDR2 is FQNNGV in the germline V gene. This CDR3 contains 16 residues. Losses at the gene ends were 3 bases for V and 1 base for J; bases not matched to a gene: 3. The CDR3 sequence is CASSFWGQGSYNEQFF. The DNA of the CDR3 is TGTGCCAGCAGCTTCTGGGGACAGGGGTCCTACAATGAGCAGTTCTTC.

In nucleotides, the CDR3 is TGTGCCAGCAGCTTGGGGCTAGCGGGGGTCTCAAGCTCCTACGAGCAGTACTTC. Translation: CASSLGLAGVSSSYEQYF. This sequence joins TRBV5-4 and TRBJ2-7, with 10 bases matching TRBD2. There are 18 residues in the CDR3. Per germline, CDR1 SGHNT and CDR2 YYREEE (reference sequence). V was clipped by 0 bases and J by 0 bases; unmatched bases: 9.

V usage is TRBV7-9 and J usage is TRBJ1-4, with 9 bases aligning to TRBD1. CDR3 size: 14 residues. V was pared by 5 bases and J by 8 bases, with 6 bases of the junction left unmatched. Germline CDR1 SEHNR, CDR2 FQNEAQ (reference sequence). The CDR3 bases are TGTGCCAGCAGCCCCGGGACAGGGCGGGAAAAACTGTTTTTT. Translation: CASSPGTGREKLFF. Full variable domain (missing parts from reference TRBV7-9 and TRBJ1-4): DTGVSQNPRHKITKRGQNVTFRCDPISEHNRLYWYRQTLGQGPEFLTYFQNEAQLEKSRLLSDRFSAERPKGSFSTLEIQRTEQGDSAMYLCASSPGTGREKLFFGSGTQLSVL.

This clone was observed a single time. This sequence joins TRBV4-1 and TRBJ2-7; the D gene is possibly TRBD1 (6 bases). The germline gives CDR1 MGHRA, CDR2 YSYEKL. There are 14 residues in the CDR3. Trimming removed 4 bases from V and 3 bases from J, with 13 bases in between. The CDR3 DNA reads as TGCGCCAGCAGCCCCCGGGACATCGACTACGAGCAGTACTTC. This gives the protein CASSPRDIDYEQYF.

V usage is TRBV12-1 and J usage is TRBJ2-5; the table's D call of TRBD2 was not tested on the DNA. TRBV12-1 is termed a pseudogene. The CDR3 consists of 19 residues. CDR3 region: CASSPRRTSGADGQETQYF. CDR3 nucleotides: TGTGCCAGCAGCCCCCGAAGGACTAGCGGGGCCGACGGCCAAGAGACCCAGTACTTC.

The chain joins TRBV11-2 to TRBJ2-5, with a possible D match to TRBD2 (5 bases). The CDR3 is 12 amino acids. Between the trimmed V and J ends, which lost 5 bases and 5 bases, there was a span of 9 bases. Germline V gene lookup returns CDR1 SGHAT and CDR2 FQNNGV. CDR3 in amino acids: CASSPAGETQYF. CDR3 in DNA: TGTGCCAGCAGCCCCGCGGGTGAGACCCAGTACTTC.

This sequence joins TRBV4-2 and TRBJ1-4; 8 nucleotides match TRBD1. CDR3 length: 15 residues. The J segment lost 8 bases and the V segment lost 1 base, leaving 6 bases of the junction unmatched. Germline V gives CDR1 LGHNA, CDR2 YNFKEQ. CDR3 sequence: CASSQAQGAEEKLFF. For the CDR3, the DNA is TGTGCCAGCAGCCAAGCCCAGGGGGCAGAGGAAAAACTGTTTTTT.

The gene calls are TRBV30 and TRBJ1-2; no reliable D call. The ends were cut back, 1 base at V and 8 bases at J, with 17 bases in the middle. CDR3 size: 14 residues. Germline CDR1 is GTSNPN and CDR2 is SVGIG (reference sequence). The CDR3 here is CAWSGVEGVKGYTF. The CDR3 bases are TGTGCCTGGAGTGGAGTCGAGGGTGTGAAGGGCTACACCTTC.

The chain couples TRBV2 to TRBJ1-1, with D possibly being TRBD1 (6 bases). The CDR3 totals 11 residues. V was shortened by 9 bases and J by 8 bases, with 13 bases between the two germline ends. The germline V gene encodes CDR1 SNHLY and CDR2 FYNNEI. CDR3 region: CASEQGKEAFF. DNA of the CDR3: TGTGCCAGTGAACAGGGAAAGGAAGCTTTCTTT.

This clone was found once. J is TRBJ2-3 and V is TRBV15, with 9 bases identical to TRBD1. With V trimmed by 3 bases and J by 5 bases, 9 bases remained unmatched. The CDR3 contains 16 residues. Per the germline V gene, CDR1 is LNHNV and CDR2 is YYDKDF (reference sequence). The CDR3 nucleotides are TGTGCCACCAGCAGTCCACGGGACAGGGTGAAAGATACGCAGTATTTT. It is translated as CATSSPRDRVKDTQYF.

The chain employs TRBV5-1 and TRBJ2-3; 8 nucleotides match TRBD1. CDR1 is SGHRS, CDR2 YFSETQ, per germline. The CDR3 is made up of 15 amino acids. The trim removed 4 bases at V and 2 bases at J, leaving 6 bases unmatched. As DNA, the CDR3 is TGCGCCAGCAGCCAAGACAGGGGATCCACAGATACGCAGTATTTT. It specifies CASSQDRGSTDTQYF.

As DNA, the CDR3 is TGTGCCAGCTCACGGACTAGGAGCGATACGCAGTATTTT. It is translated as CASSRTRSDTQYF. The genes are TRBV18 and TRBJ2-3; 7 bases map to TRBD2. This CDR3 is 13 amino acids long. The germline V gene encodes CDR1 KGHSH and CDR2 LQKENI. The trim removed 4 bases at V and 6 bases at J, leaving 4 bases unmatched.